This record covers a single TCR beta chain. This record belongs to a study of somatic mutations in cytotoxic T cells in rheumatoid arthritis. Purity of the CD4+ and CD8+ cells, isolated by positive magnetic bead selection, was checked by flow cytometry. Method: immunoSEQ multiplex PCR; TCRdb's copy keeps in-frame clones and lacks some. Among over 15,000 clones listed, 65% to 80% were seen once. This CDR3 is built from 16 residues. Trimming left V 5 bases short and J 9 bases short, with 20 bases between. Germline CDR1 MNHEY, CDR2 SMNVEV (reference sequence). V is TRBV27 and J is TRBJ1-6, with D tentatively TRBD1 (5 bases). Sample: CD8+ T cells sorted from blood. The receptor was isolated from an adult with rheumatoid arthritis. CDR3 amino acids: CASSLVGGDGSSPLHF. CDR3 DNA: TGTGCCAGCAGTCTCGTTGGTGGGGACGGAAGTTCACCCCTCCACTTT.